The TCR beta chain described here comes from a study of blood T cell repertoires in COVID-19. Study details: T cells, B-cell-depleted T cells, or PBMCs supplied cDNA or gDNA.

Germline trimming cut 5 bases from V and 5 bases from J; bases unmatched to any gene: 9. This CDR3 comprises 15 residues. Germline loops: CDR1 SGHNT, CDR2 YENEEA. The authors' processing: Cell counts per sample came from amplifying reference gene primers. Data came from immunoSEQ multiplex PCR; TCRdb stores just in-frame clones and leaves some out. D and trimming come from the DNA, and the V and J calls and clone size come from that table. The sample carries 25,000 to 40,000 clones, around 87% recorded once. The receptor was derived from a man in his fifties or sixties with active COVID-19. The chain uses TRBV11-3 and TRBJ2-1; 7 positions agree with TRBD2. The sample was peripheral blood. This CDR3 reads CASSPRSGIDNEQFF. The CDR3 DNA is TGTGCCAGCAGCCCGCGCAGCGGGATTGACAATGAGCAGTTCTTC.